This TCR beta chain is from a study of T cells in tumors and immune-related adverse events. V was shortened by 4 bases and J by 2 bases, with 21 bases between the two germline ends. CDR3 length equals 18 residues. The germline CDR1 and CDR2 sequences are LGHNA and YNFKEQ. Data came from immunoSEQ multiplex PCR; TCRdb stores just in-frame clones and leaves some out. The repertoire holds roughly 24,000 clones, with just over 90% as singletons. This rearrangement joins TRBV4-2 to TRBJ2-1; D may correspond to TRBD1 or TRBD2 (7 bases each). The TCR originated in a female donor with metastatic renal cell carcinoma. The material sequenced was lymph node tissue, taken from a patient treated with anti-PD-1 therapy. The CDR3 here is CASSRLGGGGLTYNEQFF. In DNA, the CDR3 is TGTGCCAGCAGCCGACTAGGGGGAGGGGGCCTCACCTACAATGAGCAGTTCTTC.